This T cell receptor (beta chain) was obtained from a study of T cell repertoires in cytomegalovirus infection (dated by TCRdb to about 2019). As for the study more broadly: Because public TCR beta signatures pointed to carriage of CMV infection together with the matching HLA type, the HLA type of each donor mattered for the analysis.

The CDR3 starts with the cysteine, ends with the phenylalanine, and has 15 residues. The read is trimmed to its CDR3 DNA, 45 bases read in frame from base 1. Trimming removed 5 bases from V and 5 bases from J; the gene matches leave 9 bases unexplained. This clonotype was seen repeatedly, ten times or more. It has no known antigen specificity. Per-base quality was not reported, and no clone a single base away is much larger than it. Summary of the overall study and its limitations: Cumulative frequency of public TCR beta family members discriminated carriers of CMV infection plus the relevant HLA type in this cohort and an independent 352-donor cohort. The ex vivo response was dominated by HLA-C-restricted CMV-specific TCR beta clonotypes, which also provided the single most frequent clonotype in two of eight donors.

The data were produced on an Illumina HiSeq 1500. TCRdb handled the public reads itself, with Q25 trimming in fastp and clone calling in MiXCR, and kept productive beta chains. Rows with one shared CDR3 protein collapse into an entry with the most common genes and DNA. For this sample there are 200,000 to 300,000 distinct CDR3 sequences; roughly 10% appear just once. In total, the top ten clones hold more than 13% of the sample. The sequenced sample consisted of PBMCs. The chain was built from TRBV12-3 or TRBV12-4 and TRBJ1-1, with 9 bases in between that match TRBD1. The clonotype originates from a human donor in good health (CMV status not recorded). Some clones in this sample may be carry-over from other donors' samples. The DNA sequence is given as TGTGCCAGCAGTCCGACGGGACAGGGTGGGACTGAAGCTTTCTTT. This encodes CASSPTGQGGTEAFF.